Described below is a single TCR beta chain sequence and its context. This sample stems from a study of blood T cell repertoires in COVID-19. Study context: Whether acute or convalescent, the COVID-19 samples came from the United States, Italy and Spain. Nucleic acid was either cDNA or gDNA, and it came from T cells, B-cell-depleted T cells, or PBMCs.

Original processing notes: Reference gene primer amplification yielded estimated nucleated cell counts. Using immunoSEQ multiplex PCR, the repertoire was profiled, and TCRdb retains in-frame clones only, with some absent. V and J calls plus clone size are reproduced from that table; the DNA served to infer D and trimming. The table lists approximately 190,000 clones, around 80% of them singletons. The origin of this receptor is a human donor in a cohort sampled during active COVID-19. What was sequenced was peripheral blood.

In DNA form, the CDR3 reads TGTGCCAGCTCACCCGCCATTGCCTCGGGTTTGGGGGCATCGGCTGGGGCCAACGTCCTGACTTTC. This encodes CASSPAIASGLGASAGANVLTF. The genes are TRBV18 and TRBJ2-6, with a weak D call TRBD1 (6 bases). The CDR3 runs to 22 residues. Germline V lookup: CDR1 KGHSH, CDR2 LQKENI. The V and J ends lost 3 bases and 2 bases respectively, with 29 bases between them.